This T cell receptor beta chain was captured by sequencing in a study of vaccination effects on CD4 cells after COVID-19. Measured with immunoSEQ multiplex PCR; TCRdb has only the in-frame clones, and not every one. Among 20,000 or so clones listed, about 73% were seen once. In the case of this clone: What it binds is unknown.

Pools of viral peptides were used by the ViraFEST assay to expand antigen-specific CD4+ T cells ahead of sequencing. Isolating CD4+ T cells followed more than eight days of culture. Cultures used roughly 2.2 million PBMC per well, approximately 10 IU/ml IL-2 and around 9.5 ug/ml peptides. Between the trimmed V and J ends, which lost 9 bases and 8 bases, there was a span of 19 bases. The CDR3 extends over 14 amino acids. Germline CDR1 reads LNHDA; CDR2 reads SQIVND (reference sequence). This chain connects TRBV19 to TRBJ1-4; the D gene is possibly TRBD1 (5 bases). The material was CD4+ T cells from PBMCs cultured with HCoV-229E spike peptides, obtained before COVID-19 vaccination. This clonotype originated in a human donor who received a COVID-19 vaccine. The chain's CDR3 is CASTPGTFDEKLFF. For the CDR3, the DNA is TGTGCCAGCACGCCAGGGACTTTTGACGAAAAACTGTTTTTT.